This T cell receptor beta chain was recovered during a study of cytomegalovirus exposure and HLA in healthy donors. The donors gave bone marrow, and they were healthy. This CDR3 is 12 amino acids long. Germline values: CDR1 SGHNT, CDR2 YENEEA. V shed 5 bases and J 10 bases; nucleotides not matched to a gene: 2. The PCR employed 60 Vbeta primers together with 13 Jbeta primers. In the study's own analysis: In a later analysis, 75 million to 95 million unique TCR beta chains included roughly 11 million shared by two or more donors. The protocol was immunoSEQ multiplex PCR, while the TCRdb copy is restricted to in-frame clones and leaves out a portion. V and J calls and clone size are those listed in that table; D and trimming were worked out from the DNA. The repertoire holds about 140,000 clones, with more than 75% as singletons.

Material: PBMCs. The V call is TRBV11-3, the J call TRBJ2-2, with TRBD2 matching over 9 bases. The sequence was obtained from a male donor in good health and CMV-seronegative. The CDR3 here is CASSPSGVELFF. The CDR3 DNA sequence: TGTGCCAGCAGCCCTAGCGGGGTGGAGCTGTTTTTT. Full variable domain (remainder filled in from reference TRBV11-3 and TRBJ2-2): EAGVVQSPRYKIIEKKQPVAFWCNPISGHNTLYWYLQNLGQGPELLIRYENEEAVDDSQLPKDRFSAERLKGVDSTLKIQPAELGDSAVYLCASSPSGVELFFGEGSRLTVL.